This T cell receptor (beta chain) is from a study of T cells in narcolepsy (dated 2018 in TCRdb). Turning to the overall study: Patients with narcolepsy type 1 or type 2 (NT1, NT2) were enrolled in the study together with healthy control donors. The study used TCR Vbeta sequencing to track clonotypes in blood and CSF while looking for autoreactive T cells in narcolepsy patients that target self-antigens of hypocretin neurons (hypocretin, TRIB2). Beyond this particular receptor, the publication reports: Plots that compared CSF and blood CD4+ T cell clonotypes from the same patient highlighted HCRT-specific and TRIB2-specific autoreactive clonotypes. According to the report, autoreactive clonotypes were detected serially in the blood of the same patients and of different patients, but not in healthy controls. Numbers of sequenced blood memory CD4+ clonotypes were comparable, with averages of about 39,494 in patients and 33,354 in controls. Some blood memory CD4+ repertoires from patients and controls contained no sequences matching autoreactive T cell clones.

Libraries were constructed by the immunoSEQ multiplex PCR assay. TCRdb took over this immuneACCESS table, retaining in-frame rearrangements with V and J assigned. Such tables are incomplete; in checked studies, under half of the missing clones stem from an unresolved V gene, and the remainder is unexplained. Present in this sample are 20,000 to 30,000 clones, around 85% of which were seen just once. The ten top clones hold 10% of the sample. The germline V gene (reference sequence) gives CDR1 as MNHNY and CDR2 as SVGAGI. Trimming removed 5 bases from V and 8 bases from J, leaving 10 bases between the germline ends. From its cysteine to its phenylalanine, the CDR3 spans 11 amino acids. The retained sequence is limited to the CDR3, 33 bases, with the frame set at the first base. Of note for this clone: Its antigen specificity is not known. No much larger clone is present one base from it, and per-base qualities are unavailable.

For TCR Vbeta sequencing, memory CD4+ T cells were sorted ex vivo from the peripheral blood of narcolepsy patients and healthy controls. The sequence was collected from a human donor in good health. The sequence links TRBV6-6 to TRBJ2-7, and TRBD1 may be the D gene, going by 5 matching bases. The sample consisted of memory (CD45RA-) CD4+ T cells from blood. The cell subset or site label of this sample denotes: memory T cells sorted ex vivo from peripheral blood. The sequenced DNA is TGTGCCAGCAGTCAACAGGATCAGCAGTACTTC. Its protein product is CASSQQDQQYF.